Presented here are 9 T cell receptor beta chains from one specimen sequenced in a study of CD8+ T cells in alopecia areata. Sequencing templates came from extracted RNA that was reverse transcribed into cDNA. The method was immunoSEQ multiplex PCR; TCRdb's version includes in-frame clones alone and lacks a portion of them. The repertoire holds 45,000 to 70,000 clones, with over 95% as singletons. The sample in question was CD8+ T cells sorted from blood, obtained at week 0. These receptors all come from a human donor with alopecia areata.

In DNA, the CDR3 is TGTGCCAGCAGCGGATCCGGGACAGGCTATGCCTCTGGGGCCAACGTCCTGACTTTC. It encodes CASSGSGTGYASGANVLTF. The chain uses TRBV9 and TRBJ2-6; TRBD1 agrees at 8 bases. Germline-derived CDR1 and CDR2 are SGDLS and YYNGEE. V was clipped by 3 bases and J by 0 bases; unmatched bases: 11. This CDR3 is built from 19 residues.

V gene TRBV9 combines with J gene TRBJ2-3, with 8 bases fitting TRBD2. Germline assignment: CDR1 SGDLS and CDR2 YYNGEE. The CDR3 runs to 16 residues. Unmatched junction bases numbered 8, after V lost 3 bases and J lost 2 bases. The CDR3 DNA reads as TGTGCCAGCAGCGCGAGACTCGGGGGGGCCACAGATACGCAGTATTTT. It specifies CASSARLGGATDTQYF.

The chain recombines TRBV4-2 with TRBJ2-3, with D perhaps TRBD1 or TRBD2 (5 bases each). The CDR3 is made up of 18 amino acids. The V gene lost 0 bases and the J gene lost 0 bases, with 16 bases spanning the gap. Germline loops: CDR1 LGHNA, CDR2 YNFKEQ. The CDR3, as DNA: TGTGCCAGCAGCCAAGAAGGGACCTTAACCTATAGCACAGATACGCAGTATTTT. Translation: CASSQEGTLTYSTDTQYF.

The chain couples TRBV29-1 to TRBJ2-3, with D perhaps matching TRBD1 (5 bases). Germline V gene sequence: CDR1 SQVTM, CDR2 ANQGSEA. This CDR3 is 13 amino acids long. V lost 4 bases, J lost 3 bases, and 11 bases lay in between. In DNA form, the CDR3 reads TGCAGCGTTGTAGACAGAGGAACAGATACGCAGTATTTT. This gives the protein CSVVDRGTDTQYF.

CDR3 in amino acids: CASSLVRGRLNTEAFF. The CDR3 nucleotides read TGCGCCAGCAGCTTGGTCCGCGGTCGGCTGAACACTGAAGCTTTCTTT. V and J are TRBV5-1 and TRBJ1-1; D remains unclear. The V gene lost 0 bases and the J gene lost 0 bases, with 12 bases spanning the gap. The CDR3 is 16 amino acids. The V gene's germline CDR1 is SGHRS and CDR2 YFSETQ.

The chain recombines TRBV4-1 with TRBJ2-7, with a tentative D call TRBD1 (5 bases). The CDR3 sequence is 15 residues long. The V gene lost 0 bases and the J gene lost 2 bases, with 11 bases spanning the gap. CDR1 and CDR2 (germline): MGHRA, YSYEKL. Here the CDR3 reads CASSQDPGRAYEQYF. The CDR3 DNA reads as TGCGCCAGCAGCCAAGATCCCGGCAGGGCCTACGAGCAGTACTTC.

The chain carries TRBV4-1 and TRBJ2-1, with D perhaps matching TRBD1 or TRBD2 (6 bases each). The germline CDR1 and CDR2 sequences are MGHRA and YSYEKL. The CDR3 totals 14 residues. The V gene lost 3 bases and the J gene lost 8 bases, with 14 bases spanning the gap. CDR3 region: CASSQTGAGDEQFF. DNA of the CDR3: TGCGCCAGCAGCCAGACGGGGGCCGGGGATGAGCAGTTCTTC.

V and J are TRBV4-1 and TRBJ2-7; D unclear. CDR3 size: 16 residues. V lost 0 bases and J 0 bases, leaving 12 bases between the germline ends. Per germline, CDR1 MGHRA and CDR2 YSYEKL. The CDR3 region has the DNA TGCGCCAGCAGCCAAGATCGAAGTCTCCACTCCTACGAGCAGTACTTC. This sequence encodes CASSQDRSLHSYEQYF.

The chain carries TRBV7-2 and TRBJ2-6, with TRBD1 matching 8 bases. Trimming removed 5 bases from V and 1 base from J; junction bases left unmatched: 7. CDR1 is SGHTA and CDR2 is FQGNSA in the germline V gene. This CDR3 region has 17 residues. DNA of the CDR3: TGTGCCAGCAGCCCACGGACAGGGAGGTCTGGGGCCAACGTCCTGACTTTC. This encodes CASSPRTGRSGANVLTF.